This T cell receptor (beta chain) emerged from a study of cytomegalovirus exposure and HLA in healthy donors (dated by TCRdb to about 2017). Study-wide context: In an earlier analysis of fewer than 750 of the donors, 276 Gb of sequence data and approximately 100 million unique TCR beta sequences from roughly 190 million T cells were reported. An early release that covered fewer than 800 HLA-typed donors contained around 300 gigabases of sequencing data and 80 million or so unique TCR sequences. The genetic ancestry cluster associated with self-reported Caucasian donors included about 81% of the 300 to 400 genotyped donors. The aim of the study was to test whether cataloging public T cell receptors could identify signatures of past pathogen exposure. The study profiled the T cell repertoires of 500 to 800 subjects by immunosequencing and related them to cytomegalovirus serostatus. Along with the roughly 670-subject first cohort, a separate validation cohort of some 130 different subjects was used. To predict cytomegalovirus infection status, the study combined high-throughput TCR immunosequencing, statistical association of individual TCRs with disease status, and machine learning. To study patterns of TCR occurrence, a later analysis re-analyzed previously published TCR beta repertoires from around 700 donors and added high-resolution HLA genotyping. Rather than using new phenotypic data, the later analysis identified candidate immune exposures from TCR beta sequences and from how often those sequences occurred across donors. In an earlier analysis of 550 to 700 of the donors, high-throughput TCR beta sequencing was used to judge whether each TCR beta V gene segment behaved as functional or pseudogenic. Donor age, sex, ethnicity and CMV serostatus were compiled alongside the repertoire data. Genome-wide SNP genotypes for about 60% of the roughly 700 donors were used in a later genetic analysis, which treated that subset as a discovery cohort. Every repertoire in the discovery cohort had been generated on one and the same sequencing platform. HLA typing included class I and class II loci at four-digit resolution. Typing coverage differed by locus: A, B, C, DRB1 and DQB1 were typed in roughly 620-630 donors, DQA1 in about 500, DPA1 in nearly 610, and DPB1 in just under 490. Roughly 5 DR-DQ haplotypes were handled as single units for association and clustering because linkage in the cohort was strong. Across approximately 420 genotyped donors of the cohort, an average of about 250,000 unique TCR beta nucleotide sequences per donor were sequenced, and 15% to 20% of those sequences were non-productive.

The method behind the library was the immunoSEQ multiplex PCR assay. For the multiplex PCR, a mixture combining 60 forward primers for TCR Vbeta segments and 13 reverse primers for TCR Jbeta segments was used. The CDR3 region of rearranged TCR beta genes was amplified from genomic DNA with a multiplex PCR assay. The Illumina HiSeq System was used to sequence the amplified TCR beta libraries as 87-base-pair reads. Under the source paper's analysis protocol: In a later analysis, roughly 80 million unique TCR beta chains were counted across the 500 to 850 repertoires, and approximately 11 million of these chains were shared by at least two donors. To remove PCR and sequencing errors, raw reads were error-corrected and collapsed into unique sequences using a nearest-neighbor algorithm that merged closely related sequences. V, D and J gene segments were assigned by aligning CDR3 sequences to IMGT reference sequences. For a sequence to be retained, a match of at least six nucleotides was required to both a V gene segment and a J gene segment. Rearrangements were classified as productive when the CDR3 lacked stop codons and remained in frame with V and J, and all other rearrangements were classified as non-productive. CDR3 was defined according to IMGT convention as the region running from the second conserved V-encoded cysteine to the conserved J-encoded phenylalanine. Sequences without an unambiguous match to a single V gene segment were excluded from the earlier analysis of about 600 of the donors. An earlier analysis of just under 600 of the donors called V segments functional above 56.7% productive rearrangements and segregating when the between-donor standard deviation exceeded 5%. A statistical classification framework was developed to diagnose cytomegalovirus status using the catalog of TCR beta chain sequences. In a later analysis, TCR nucleotide sequences were compared against IMGT/GENE-DB human TR gene sequences so that V and J genes could be assigned. Using the TCRdist pipeline, a later analysis assigned CDR3 sequences along with most-parsimonious VDJ recombination scenarios. In a later analysis, every TCR beta chain was defined by the combination of its CDR3 amino acid sequence and its V-gene family, and reads without a unique V-gene family were dropped. In a later analysis, approximately 590 highly shared, low-generation-probability nucleotide sequences were removed to address suspected cross-contamination and a sequencing artifact. In a later analysis, a clonal expansion index for each public chain was calculated from normalized within-repertoire ranks of inferred template counts. In a later analysis, generation probabilities were computed using a VDJ recombination model fitted to out-of-frame rearrangements, and the results were checked against IGoR. In a later analysis, TCR-TCR, TCR-HLA and TCR-CMV co-occurrence was scored with hypergeometric tests, and a repertoire-size bias correction was applied to TCR pairs. In a later analysis, false discovery rates were estimated by permuting HLA or CMV assignments 20 times. In a later analysis, co-occurring TCRs were grouped using DBSCAN, and TCRdist sequence similarity was added for clustering within HLA-allele-positive subsets. Repertoires with fewer than 30,000 or more than 120,000 public chains were left out of co-occurrence clustering, as were a handful of repertoires with anomalous nucleotide sharing. In TCRdb, the immuneACCESS table is reduced to in-frame sequences with V and J assigned. These tables do not hold every clone; where another copy was compared, an unresolved V gene accounts for under half, and the others remain unexplained. V, J and clone size are taken as reported in that table, and D and trimming were inferred from the DNA itself. Here the sample has some 99,000 clones; roughly three quarters occur a single time. Approximately 7.7% of the sample belongs to the ten largest clones.

The germline V gene (reference sequence) yields MNHEY for CDR1 and SMNVEV for CDR2. The CDR3 holds 14 amino acids from the cysteine to the phenylalanine. Only the CDR3 portion is preserved as DNA: 42 bases, with reading frame beginning at the first base. V is shortened by 4 bases, J by 0 bases, and the region joining them spans 10 bases. Of note for this clone: Its specific antigen is unknown. Base qualities are not at hand, and no much larger clone is one base apart.

In total, approximately 690 healthy bone marrow donors made up the cohort. At the time of sampling, every cohort member was nominally healthy, though immune exposures that went unrecorded were likely present. The donor tested CMV seronegative, placing the donor among the roughly 350 seronegative members of the cohort. A peripheral blood sample was collected from each donor, and TCR beta sequencing was performed on peripheral blood mononuclear cells. The Qiagen DNeasy Blood Extraction Kit was used to extract genomic DNA from the blood cell samples. Study-wide findings and limitations: Most TCR sequences were seen in very few donors, while some public TCRs were found in many individuals. It was suggested by the authors that the approach could potentially be generalized to other disease states and immunological phenotypes. Approximately 18 rarely observed V segments, including chromosome 9 orphons, were excluded from the earlier analysis of approximately 500 of the donors because counts were too low. The classifier was reported to diagnose cytomegalovirus status with high specificity and sensitivity in both the original cohort and the validation cohort. Compared with equally common non-associated chains, HLA-associated TCR beta chains in a later analysis were more clonally expanded and had lower generation probabilities. According to a later analysis, parvovirus B19, influenza, CMV and Epstein-Barr virus appeared linked to several top co-occurrence clusters. Correlated functional status among segregating V segments might be attributable to linkage disequilibrium, but an unknown experimental factor could not be ruled out. In a later analysis, most CMV-associated TCR beta chains were found to appear HLA-restricted, with HLA associations seemingly driven largely by CMV exposure. In an earlier analysis of over 550 of the donors, most TCR beta V segments were observed in productive rearrangements about 87% or about 30% of the time, broadly matching IMGT annotations. Specific HLA alleles were associated with over 15,000 TCR beta sequences at a false discovery rate of 0.05 in a later analysis. Assigning TCR associations to individual alleles was difficult when HLA alleles, especially DR and DQ, strongly co-occurred. Immune exposure information for the cohort was limited to CMV serostatus. A few of the identified cytomegalovirus-associated TCR beta chains were confirmed in vitro to be specific for cytomegalovirus antigens. HLA typing was unavailable for some donors at each locus, so association tests used only the typed subset. According to a later analysis, TCR association rates differed among HLA loci, with DRB1 alleles showing the most associated TCRs and HLA-C alleles showing the fewest. In a later genetic analysis, fewer N-insertions in productive TCRs were reported among donors in an Asian-associated ancestry cluster than the roughly 700-donor mean. The presence/absence analyses assumed that sequencing depth was roughly uniform across donors, and that assumption may not be true. The study gave a list of 150 to 200 TCR beta chains associated with cytomegalovirus. A further reported finding was that TCR beta sequences accurately predicted the HLA-A and HLA-B alleles for most subjects in the first cohort. A cluster of highly shared sequence variants was judged likely to represent a technical artifact of the sequencing pipeline. An association between a missense DCLRE1C variant and V-gene and J-gene trimming of TCR beta chains was found in a later genetic analysis and replicated in an independent cohort. In this cohort, only TCR beta chains were sequenced, and detectable features were limited by the absence of alpha or paired-chain data. Because the 87-base-pair reads could not distinguish some IMGT-functional V segments, including TRBV6-2 and TRBV6-3, those segments were excluded.

This receptor was taken from a female donor in good health and CMV-seronegative. The sequenced material came from PBMCs. Rearrangement joined TRBV27 to TRBJ2-7; TRBD2 could be the D gene, as 6 bases match. CDR3 region: CASSYRDSSYEQYF. The DNA is as follows: TGTGCCAGCAGTTATCGGGACTCCTCCTACGAGCAGTACTTC.